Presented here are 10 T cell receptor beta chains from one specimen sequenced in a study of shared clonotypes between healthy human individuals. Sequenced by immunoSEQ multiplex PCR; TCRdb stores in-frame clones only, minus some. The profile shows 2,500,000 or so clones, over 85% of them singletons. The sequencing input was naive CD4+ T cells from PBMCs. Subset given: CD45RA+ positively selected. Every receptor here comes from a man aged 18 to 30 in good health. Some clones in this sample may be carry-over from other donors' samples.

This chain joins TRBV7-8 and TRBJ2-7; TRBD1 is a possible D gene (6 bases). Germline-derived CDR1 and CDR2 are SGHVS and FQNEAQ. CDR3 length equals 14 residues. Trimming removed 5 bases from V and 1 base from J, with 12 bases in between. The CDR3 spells CASSRHQGSYEQYF. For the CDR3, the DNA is TGTGCCAGCAGCCGCCATCAGGGGTCCTACGAGCAGTACTTC. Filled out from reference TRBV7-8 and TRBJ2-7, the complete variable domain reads GAGVSQSPRYKVAKRGQDVALRCDPISGHVSLFWYQQALGQGPEFLTYFQNEAQLDKSGLPSDRFFAERPEGSVSTLKIQRTQQEDSAVYLCASSRHQGSYEQYFGPGTRLTVT.

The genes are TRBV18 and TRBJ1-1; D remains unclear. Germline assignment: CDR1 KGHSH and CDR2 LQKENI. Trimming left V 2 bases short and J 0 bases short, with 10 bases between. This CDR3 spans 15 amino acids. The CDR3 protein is CASSPSTEMNTEAFF. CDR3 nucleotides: TGTGCCAGCTCACCATCAACAGAAATGAACACTGAAGCTTTCTTT.

Here the CDR3 DNA reads TGCGCCAGCAGCCTAGATAGCTATACGCAGTATTTT. It translates to CASSLDSYTQYF. The gene calls are TRBV5-1 and TRBJ2-3; D is uncertain. The CDR3 covers 12 residues. V shed 4 bases and J shed 7 bases, with 10 bases lying between them. Looked up from germline, CDR1 is SGHRS and CDR2 is YFSETQ. The complete variable domain, with remaining parts taken from reference TRBV5-1 and TRBJ2-3, reads KAGVTQTPRYLIKTRGQQVTLSCSPISGHRSVSWYQQTPGQGLQFLFEYFSETQRNKGNFPGRFSGRQFSNSRSEMNVSTLELGDSALYLCASSLDSYTQYFGPGTRLTVL.

The CDR3 region is CASSWGSMDTQYF. CDR3 nucleotides: TGCGCCAGCAGCTGGGGGTCAATGGATACGCAGTATTTT. The rearrangement links TRBV5-1 to TRBJ2-3; the D call may be TRBD1 or TRBD2 (5 bases each). With 3 bases removed from V and 6 bases from J, the gap between germline ends came to 11 bases. This CDR3 spans 13 amino acids. Per the germline V gene, CDR1 is SGHRS and CDR2 is YFSETQ.

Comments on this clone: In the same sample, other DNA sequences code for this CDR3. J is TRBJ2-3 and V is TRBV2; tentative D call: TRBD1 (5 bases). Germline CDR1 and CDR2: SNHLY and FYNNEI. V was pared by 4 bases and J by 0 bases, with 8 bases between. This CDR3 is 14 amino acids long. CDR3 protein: CASSGQTSTDTQYF. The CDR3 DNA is TGTGCCAGCAGTGGACAGACTAGCACAGATACGCAGTATTTT.

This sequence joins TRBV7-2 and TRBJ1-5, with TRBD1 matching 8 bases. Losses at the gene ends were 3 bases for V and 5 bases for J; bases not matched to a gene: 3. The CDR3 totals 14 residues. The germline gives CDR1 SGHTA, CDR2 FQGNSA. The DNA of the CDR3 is TGTGCCAGCAGCTTTCGGACAGGGTATCAGCCCCAGCATTTT. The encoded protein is CASSFRTGYQPQHF.

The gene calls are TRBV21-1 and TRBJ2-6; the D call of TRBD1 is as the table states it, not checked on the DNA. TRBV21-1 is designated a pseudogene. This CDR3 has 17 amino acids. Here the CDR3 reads CASSPEQGAGGANVLTF. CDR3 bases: TGTGCCAGCAGCCCTGAACAGGGGGCGGGCGGGGCCAACGTCCTGACTTTC.

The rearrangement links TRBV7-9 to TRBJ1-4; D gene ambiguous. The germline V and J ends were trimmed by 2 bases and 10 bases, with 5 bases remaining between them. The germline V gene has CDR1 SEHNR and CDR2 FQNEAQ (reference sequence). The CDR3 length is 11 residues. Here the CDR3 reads CASSLKGKLFF. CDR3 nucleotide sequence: TGTGCCAGCAGCTTAAAAGGAAAACTGTTTTTT.

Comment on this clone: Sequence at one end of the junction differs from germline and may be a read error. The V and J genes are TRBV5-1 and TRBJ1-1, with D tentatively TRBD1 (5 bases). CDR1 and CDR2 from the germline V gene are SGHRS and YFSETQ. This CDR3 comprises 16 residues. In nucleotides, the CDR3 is TGCGCCAGCAGTTTGGACTCCTCTGGAGGGGACACTGAAGCTTTCTTT. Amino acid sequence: CASSLDSSGGDTEAFF.

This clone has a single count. The CDR3 bases are TGTGCCAGCAGGTCAGGGACAGGGATCTATGGCTACACCTTC. This codes for CASRSGTGIYGYTF. The rearrangement uses TRBV5-4 and TRBJ1-2; TRBD1 agrees at 9 bases. Germline loops: CDR1 SGHNT, CDR2 YYREEE (reference sequence). The CDR3 has 14 amino acids. The junction had 6 bases not matched to a gene; V was cut back by 5 bases and J by 4 bases.